Below are 5 T cell receptor beta chains sequenced from a single sample in a study of shared clonotypes between healthy human individuals. Libraries were prepared by immunoSEQ multiplex PCR; TCRdb keeps only in-frame clonotypes and omits some of them. The data hold about 680,000 clones, with about 90% observed a single time. CD45RO-negative CD8 cells positively selected for CCR7 made up the naive population, which excluded terminally differentiated effector memory CD45RA+ cells. The sample was naive CD8+ T cells sorted from blood. These TCRs come from a man aged 25-40 years in good health.

This rearrangement joins TRBV5-1 to TRBJ1-2; maybe TRBD1 (5 bases). V shed 3 bases and J shed 4 bases, with 13 bases lying between them. This CDR3 has 14 residues. CDR1 is SGHRS and CDR2 is YFSETQ in the germline V gene. The CDR3 reads CASSWGETIYGYTF. The CDR3 DNA is TGCGCCAGCAGCTGGGGGGAAACCATCTATGGCTACACCTTC. Full variable domain (remainder filled in from reference TRBV5-1 and TRBJ1-2): KAGVTQTPRYLIKTRGQQVTLSCSPISGHRSVSWYQQTPGQGLQFLFEYFSETQRNKGNFPGRFSGRQFSNSRSEMNVSTLELGDSALYLCASSWGETIYGYTFGSGTRLTVV.

The J gene is TRBJ2-7, the V gene TRBV2; unclear D gene. Germline V CDR1 and CDR2: SNHLY, FYNNEI. This CDR3 is 13 amino acids long. The V end was cut by 1 base, the J end by 1 base, with 5 bases between. Here the CDR3 reads CASSEVDSYEQYF. CDR3 DNA sequence: TGTGCCAGCAGTGAAGTGGATTCCTACGAGCAGTACTTC.

This clone was observed once. The germline gene is not matched at one end of the junction; a read error may be the cause. This chain uses TRBV7-7 with TRBJ2-2; unclear D gene. This CDR3 is built from 14 residues. CDR1 and CDR2 (germline): SSHAT, FNYEAQ (reference sequence). CDR3 protein: CASSLDQNTGELFF. DNA of the CDR3: TGTGCTAGCAGCTTGGACCAGAACACCGGGGAGCTGTTTTTT. Full variable domain (outside the CDR3, taken from reference TRBV7-7 and TRBJ2-2): GAGVSQSPRYKVTKRGQDVTLRCDPISSHATLYWYQQALGQGPEFLTYFNYEAQPDKSGLPSDRFSAERPEGSISTLTIQRTEQRDSAMYRCASSLDQNTGELFFGEGSRLTVL.

This clone was seen more than once but under ten times. This CDR3 is also generated by other DNA sequences in the sample. The chain uses TRBV18 and TRBJ2-7; D is unresolved. CDR3 length: 12 residues. Germline CDR1 and CDR2: KGHSH and LQKENI. Trimming removed 2 bases at V and 3 bases at J, with 5 bases between. In DNA, the CDR3 is TGTGCCAGCTCACCAGGCAGCTACGAGCAGTACTTC. Residues: CASSPGSYEQYF.

V and J are TRBV2 and TRBJ2-7; D is ambiguous. Deletions cut 6 bases from V and 4 bases from J, with 10 bases between. Germline CDR1 and CDR2: SNHLY and FYNNEI. This CDR3 spans 12 amino acids. Here the CDR3 DNA reads TGTGCCAGCAGAGACCGTATATACGAGCAGTACTTC. Residues: CASRDRIYEQYF.